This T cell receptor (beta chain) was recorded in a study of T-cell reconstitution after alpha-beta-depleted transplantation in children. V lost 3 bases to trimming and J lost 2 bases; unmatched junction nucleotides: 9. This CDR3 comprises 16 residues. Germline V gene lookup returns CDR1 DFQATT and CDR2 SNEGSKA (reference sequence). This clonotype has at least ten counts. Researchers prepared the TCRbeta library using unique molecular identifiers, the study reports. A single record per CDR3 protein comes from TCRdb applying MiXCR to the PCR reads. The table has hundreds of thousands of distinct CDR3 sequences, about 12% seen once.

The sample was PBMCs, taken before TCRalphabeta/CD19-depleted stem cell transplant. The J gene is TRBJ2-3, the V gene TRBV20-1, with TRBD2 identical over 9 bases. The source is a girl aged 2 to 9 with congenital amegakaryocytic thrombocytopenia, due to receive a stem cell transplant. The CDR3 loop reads CSASLDLAGHTDTQYF. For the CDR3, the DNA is TGCAGTGCTAGCCTAGACCTAGCGGGGCACACAGATACGCAGTATTTT.